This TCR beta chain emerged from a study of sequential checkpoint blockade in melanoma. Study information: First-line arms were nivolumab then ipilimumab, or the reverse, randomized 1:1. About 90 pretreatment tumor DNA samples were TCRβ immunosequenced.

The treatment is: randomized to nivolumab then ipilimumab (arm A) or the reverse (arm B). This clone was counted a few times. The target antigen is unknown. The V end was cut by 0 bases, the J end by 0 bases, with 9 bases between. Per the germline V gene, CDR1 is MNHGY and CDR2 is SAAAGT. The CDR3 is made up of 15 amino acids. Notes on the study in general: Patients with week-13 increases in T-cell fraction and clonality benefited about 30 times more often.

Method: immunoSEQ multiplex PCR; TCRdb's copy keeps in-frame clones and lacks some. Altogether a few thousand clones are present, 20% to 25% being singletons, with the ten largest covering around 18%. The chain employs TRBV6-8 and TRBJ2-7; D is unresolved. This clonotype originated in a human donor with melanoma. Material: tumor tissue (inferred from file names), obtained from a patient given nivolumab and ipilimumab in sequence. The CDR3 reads CASSYSGRSSYEQYF. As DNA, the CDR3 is TGTGCCAGCAGTTACTCCGGGCGTAGCTCCTACGAGCAGTACTTC.